These T cell receptor beta chains were read from a single sample in a study of T-cell memory formation after mild COVID-19. TCRdb used MiXCR to reprocess the 5' RACE reads, holding one entry per CDR3 protein. Seen here are 350,000 to 500,000 distinct CDR3 sequences, under 25% observed once, and the top ten hold around 13%. The specimen was PBMCs or a T cell subset sorted from them (not recorded which). Receptors originate from an adult woman who had mild COVID-19 (a few samples of this study predate the infection). Cell type and time point are not known. Both conserved end residues are part of each CDR3. The order of the fields is V gene, CDR3 length, clone size, J gene, D gene, CDR3 DNA, CDR3 protein. D genes are given only for firm matches. Size tells how often a clone was seen (once, few, many) or the class of an expanded clone, and some rows leave it out.

>TRBV5-1|12|once|TRBJ2-7|.
TGCGCCAGCAGCTTCGTGGGTGAGGAGCAGTACTTC
CASSFVGEEQYF
>TRBV7-9|13|.|TRBJ1-1|.
TGTGCCAGCAGCCAGGGGATTCACACTGAAGCTTTCTTT
CASSQGIHTEAFF
>TRBV23-1|17|.|TRBJ2-4|TRBD1
TGCGCCAGCAGTCGCGGGGACAGGGTCCTTTTCAAAAACATTCAGTACTTC
CASSRGDRVLFKNIQYF
>TRBV6-2/TRBV6-3|13|.|TRBJ1-2|.
TGTGCCAGCAGTTACGGGCAGAACTATGGCTACACCTTC
CASSYGQNYGYTF
>TRBV4-1|14|few|TRBJ2-1|.
TGCGCCAGCAGCCAAGAGGACGAGGCCGGGGAGCAGTTCTTC
CASSQEDEAGEQFF
>TRBV4-1|16|.|TRBJ2-1|TRBD2
TGCGCCAGCAGCCAAGGGGCGGGGGGGCTCTACAATGAGCAGTTCTTC
CASSQGAGGLYNEQFF
>TRBV3-1|11|.|TRBJ1-2|.
TGTGCCAGCAGCGCAGCGGGAGGCTACACCTTC
CASSAAGGYTF
>TRBV5-1|14|many|TRBJ2-1|TRBD1
TGCGCCAGCAGGGCAAGGACAGGGAACAATGAGCAGTTCTTC
CASRARTGNNEQFF
>TRBV5-1|15|.|TRBJ2-5|.
TGCGCCAGCAGCCCACGAACAGGGGAGGGAGAGACCCAGTACTTC
CASSPRTGEGETQYF
>TRBV6-5|14|.|TRBJ1-6|TRBD1
TGTGCCAGCAGTAACGGACAGGGGTATTCACCCCTCCACTTT
CASSNGQGYSPLHF
>TRBV20-1|14|few|TRBJ1-1|.
TGCAGTGCTAGAGATGGGACTGCTAACACTGAAGCTTTCTTT
CSARDGTANTEAFF
>TRBV7-9|12|.|TRBJ2-5|.
TGTGCCAGCAGCTTAGCTTGGGGGGACCAGTACTTC
CASSLAWGDQYF
>TRBV7-9|13|.|TRBJ2-7|TRBD1
TGTGCAGCGGAAGACAGGGGGCGCAGCGAGCAGTACTTC
CAAEDRGRSEQYF
>TRBV4-1|16|.|TRBJ2-7|TRBD1
TGCGCCAGCAGCCCCACATTGACAGGGGCCTTCTACGAGCAGTACTTC
CASSPTLTGAFYEQYF
>TRBV12-5|13|few|TRBJ1-1|.
TGTGCTAGTGGTTTACTGGACAGCACTGAAGCTTTCTTT
CASGLLDSTEAFF
>TRBV28|13|.|TRBJ2-7|TRBD1
TGTGCCAGCGGACAGGGGGGCGACTGGAAGCAGTACTTC
CASGQGGDWKQYF
>TRBV20-1|16|.|TRBJ1-2|.
TGCAGTGCTAGAGATATTAGGCCGAGAGGGTTCTATGGCTACACCTTC
CSARDIRPRGFYGYTF
>TRBV7-2|15|.|TRBJ2-5|TRBD1
TGTGCCAGCAGCATCGGACAGGGATCCCAAGAGACCCAGTACTTC
CASSIGQGSQETQYF
>TRBV9|17|.|TRBJ2-3|.
TGTGCCAGCAGCCCACAGGACTGGAGGGGAGGCACAGATACGCAGTATTTT
CASSPQDWRGGTDTQYF
>TRBV24-1|14|.|TRBJ2-7|TRBD1
TGTGCCACCAGTCAACAGGGGGTGCGGAACGAGCAGTACTTC
CATSQQGVRNEQYF
>TRBV5-1|15|.|TRBJ2-7|.
TGCGCCAGCAGCTTGGACCAGGGGATAGGCTACGAGCAGTACTTC
CASSLDQGIGYEQYF
>TRBV5-5|15|.|TRBJ1-2|.
TGTGCCAGCAGTTTATCTCAGACCGTACTCTATGGCTACACCTTC
CASSLSQTVLYGYTF
>TRBV7-2|15|.|TRBJ2-1|TRBD2
TGTGCCAGCAGCTCAACTAGCGGTTTATACAATGAGCAGTTCTTC
CASSSTSGLYNEQFF
>TRBV5-1|13|few|TRBJ2-7|.
TGCGCTAGCAGCTTGGGCACGCACTACGAGCAGTACTTC
CASSLGTHYEQYF
>TRBV7-9|18|.|TRBJ2-5|TRBD1
TGTGCCAGCAGCCCCCGGACAGGGTACGTCGCTGCTCAAGAGACCCAGTACTTC
CASSPRTGYVAAQETQYF
>TRBV11-2|17|.|TRBJ2-4|.
TGTGCCAGCAGCTTCCCTTACAGGGGTGGGAGGCAAAACATTCAGTACTTC
CASSFPYRGGRQNIQYF
>TRBV12-3/TRBV12-4|13|few|TRBJ1-1|.
TGTGCCAGCAATCGAGCACATAACACTGAAGCTTTCTTT
CASNRAHNTEAFF
>TRBV30|13|.|TRBJ2-2|.
TGTGCCTGGAGTGTGAGGGCCACCGGGGAGCTGTTTTTT
CAWSVRATGELFF
>TRBV20-1|15|.|TRBJ2-7|.
TGCAGTGCTAGAACCCGGGACCCGAGCTCCTACGAGCAGTACTTC
CSARTRDPSSYEQYF
>TRBV6-2/TRBV6-3|15|few|TRBJ2-7|.
TGTGCCAGCAGTTCGGTGACAGAGAGCTCCTACGAGCAGTACTTC
CASSSVTESSYEQYF
>TRBV7-9|16|.|TRBJ1-5|.
TGTGCCAGCAGCTTAGCGGCCGGGGGCGTGGGTCAGCCCCAGCATTTT
CASSLAAGGVGQPQHF
>TRBV10-3|17|few|TRBJ2-3|TRBD1
TGTGCCATCCGACAACTCGGCAACAGGGGAAGCACAGATACGCAGTATTTT
CAIRQLGNRGSTDTQYF
>TRBV5-1|15|many|TRBJ2-1|TRBD1
TGCGCCAGCAGCGAGACAGGGAGTGGGGTCAATGAGCAGTTCTTC
CASSETGSGVNEQFF
>TRBV24-1|15|.|TRBJ2-5|TRBD1
TGTGCCACCAGTGATCGGACGACAGGGGGGGAGACCCAGTACTTC
CATSDRTTGGETQYF
>TRBV20-1|10|.|TRBJ2-7|.
TGCAGTGCCAGTTCCTACGAGCAGTACTTC
CSASSYEQYF
>TRBV4-3|14|.|TRBJ1-1|.
TGCGCCAGCAGCCAAGATCGCCAGGGGAGGATAGCTTTCTTT
CASSQDRQGRIAFF
>TRBV12-3/TRBV12-4|13|few|TRBJ2-5|TRBD1
TGTGCCAGTACGAGACAGGGGGAAGAGACCCAGTACTTC
CASTRQGEETQYF
>TRBV29-1|11|.|TRBJ1-4|.
TGCAGCGTTGAAAAGAATGAAAAACTGTTTTTT
CSVEKNEKLFF
>TRBV5-6|14|once|TRBJ2-4|.
TGTGCCAGCAGCTTGGAACAGTCTTACTACATTCAGTACTTC
CASSLEQSYYIQYF
>TRBV19|14|.|TRBJ2-2|.
TGTGCCAGTGACCCAGACAGGAACACCGGGGAGCTGTTTTTT
CASDPDRNTGELFF
>TRBV9|13|.|TRBJ2-2|.
TGTGCCAGCAGCGTGGGGGGAGCCGGGGAGCTGTTTTTT
CASSVGGAGELFF
>TRBV2|14|.|TRBJ2-2|.
TGTGCCAGCAGTGAAAAGAGGGTCACCGGGGAGCTGTTTTTT
CASSEKRVTGELFF
>TRBV12-3/TRBV12-4|19|.|TRBJ2-6|.
TGTGCCAGCAGTTCCCGGACGGGACTGGTACTCTCTGGGGCCAACGTCCTGACTTTC
CASSSRTGLVLSGANVLTF
>TRBV5-1|14|.|TRBJ1-1|TRBD1
TGCGCCAGCAGATCAGGACAGGGCGCAGGTGAAGCTTTCTTT
CASRSGQGAGEAFF
>TRBV6-2/TRBV6-3|16|few|TRBJ2-7|TRBD1
TGTGCCAGCAGTTCCACCAACAGGGGACACCCCTACGAGCAGTACTTC
CASSSTNRGHPYEQYF
>TRBV12-3/TRBV12-4|15|few|TRBJ2-4|.
TGTGCCAGCAGTCCCGCAGGGTTGAGTGGTAACATTCAGTACTTC
CASSPAGLSGNIQYF